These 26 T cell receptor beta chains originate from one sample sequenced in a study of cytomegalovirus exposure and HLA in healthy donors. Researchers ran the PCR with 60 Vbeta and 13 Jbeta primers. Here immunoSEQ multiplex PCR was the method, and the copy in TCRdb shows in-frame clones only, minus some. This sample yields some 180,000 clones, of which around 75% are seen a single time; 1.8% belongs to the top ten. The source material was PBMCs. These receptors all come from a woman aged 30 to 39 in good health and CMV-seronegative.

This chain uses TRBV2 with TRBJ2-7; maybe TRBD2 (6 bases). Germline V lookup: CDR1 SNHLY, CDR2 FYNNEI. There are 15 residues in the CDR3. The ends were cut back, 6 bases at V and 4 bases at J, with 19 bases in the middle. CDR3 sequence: CASRRGGTQSYEQYF. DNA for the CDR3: TGTGCCAGCAGGAGGGGAGGAACTCAATCGTACGAGCAGTACTTC.

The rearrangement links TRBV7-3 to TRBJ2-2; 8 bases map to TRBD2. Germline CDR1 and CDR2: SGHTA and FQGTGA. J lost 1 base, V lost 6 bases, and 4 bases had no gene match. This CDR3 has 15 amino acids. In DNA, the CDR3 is TGTGCCAGCAGACTAGCGGACTTGAACACCGGGGAGCTGTTTTTT. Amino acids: CASRLADLNTGELFF.

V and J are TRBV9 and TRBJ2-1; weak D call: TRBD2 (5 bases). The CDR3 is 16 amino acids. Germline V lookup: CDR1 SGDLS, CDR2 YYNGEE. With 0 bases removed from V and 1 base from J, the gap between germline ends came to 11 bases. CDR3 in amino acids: CASSVASLASYNEQFF. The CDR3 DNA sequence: TGTGCCAGCAGCGTAGCTAGTCTAGCTTCCTACAATGAGCAGTTCTTC.

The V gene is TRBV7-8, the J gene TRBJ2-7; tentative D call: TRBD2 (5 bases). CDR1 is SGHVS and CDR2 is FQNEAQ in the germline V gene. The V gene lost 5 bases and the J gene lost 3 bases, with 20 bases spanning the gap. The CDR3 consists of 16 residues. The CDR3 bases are TGTGCCAGCAGCCACGCGGGCGGAAAAGGGTACTACGAGCAGTACTTC. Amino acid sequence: CASSHAGGKGYYEQYF.

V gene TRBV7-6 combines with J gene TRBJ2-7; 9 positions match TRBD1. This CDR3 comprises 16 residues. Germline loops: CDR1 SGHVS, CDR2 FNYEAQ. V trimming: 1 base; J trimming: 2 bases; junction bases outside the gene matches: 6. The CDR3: CASSLVNRGRPYEQYF. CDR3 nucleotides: TGTGCCAGCAGCTTAGTTAACAGGGGGCGACCCTACGAGCAGTACTTC. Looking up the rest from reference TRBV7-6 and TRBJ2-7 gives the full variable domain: GAGVSQSPRYKVTKRGQDVALRCDPISGHVSLYWYRQALGQGPEFLTYFNYEAQQDKSGLPNDRFSAERPEGSISTLTIQRTEQRDSAMYRCASSLVNRGRPYEQYFGPGTRLTVT.

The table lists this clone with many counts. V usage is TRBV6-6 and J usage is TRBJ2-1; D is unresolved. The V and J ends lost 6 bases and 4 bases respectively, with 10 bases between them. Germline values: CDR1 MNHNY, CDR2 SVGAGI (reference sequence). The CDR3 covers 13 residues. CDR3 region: CASSRTFYNEQFF. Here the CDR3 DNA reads TGTGCCAGCAGCCGCACTTTTTACAATGAGCAGTTCTTC.

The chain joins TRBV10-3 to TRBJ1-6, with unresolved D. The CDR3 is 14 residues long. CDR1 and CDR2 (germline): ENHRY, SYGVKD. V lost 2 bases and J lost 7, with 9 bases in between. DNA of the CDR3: TGTGCCATCAGTGAGGGAGGATCAAATTCACCCCTCCACTTT. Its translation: CAISEGGSNSPLHF.

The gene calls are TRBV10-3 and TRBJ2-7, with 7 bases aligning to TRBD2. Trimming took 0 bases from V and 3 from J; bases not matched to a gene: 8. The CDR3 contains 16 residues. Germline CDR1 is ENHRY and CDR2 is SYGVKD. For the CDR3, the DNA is TGTGCCATCAGTGAGTCCTCCGGGGGGAATGTCTACGAGCAGTACTTC. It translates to CAISESSGGNVYEQYF.

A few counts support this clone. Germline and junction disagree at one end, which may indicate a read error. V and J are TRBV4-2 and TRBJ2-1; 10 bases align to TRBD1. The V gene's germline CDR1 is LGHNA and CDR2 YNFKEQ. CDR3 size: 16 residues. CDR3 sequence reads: CASSQETGTGVHEHFF. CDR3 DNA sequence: TGTGCCAGCAGCCAAGAGACGGGGACAGGGGTGCATGAGCACTTCTTC.

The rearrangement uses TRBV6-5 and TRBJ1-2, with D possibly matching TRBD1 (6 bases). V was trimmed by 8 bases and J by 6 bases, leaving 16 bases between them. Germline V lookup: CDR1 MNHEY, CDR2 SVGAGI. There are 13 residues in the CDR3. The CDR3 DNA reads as TGTGCCAGCCGACGAGGACAGACGAATGGCTACACCTTC. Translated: CASRRGQTNGYTF.

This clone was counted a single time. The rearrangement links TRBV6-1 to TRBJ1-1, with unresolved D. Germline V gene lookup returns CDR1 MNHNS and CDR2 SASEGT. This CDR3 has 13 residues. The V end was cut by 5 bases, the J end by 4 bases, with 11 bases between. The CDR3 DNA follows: TGTGCCAGCAGTTCACACCGGGTCACTGAAGCTTTCTTT. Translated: CASSSHRVTEAFF.

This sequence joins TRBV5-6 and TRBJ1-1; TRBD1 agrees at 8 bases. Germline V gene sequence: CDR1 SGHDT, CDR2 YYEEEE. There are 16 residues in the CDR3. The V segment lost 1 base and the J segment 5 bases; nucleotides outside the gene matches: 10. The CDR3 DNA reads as TGTGCCAGCAGCTTGCCTATCCAGGGGGCAGGTACTGAAGCTTTCTTT. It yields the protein CASSLPIQGAGTEAFF.

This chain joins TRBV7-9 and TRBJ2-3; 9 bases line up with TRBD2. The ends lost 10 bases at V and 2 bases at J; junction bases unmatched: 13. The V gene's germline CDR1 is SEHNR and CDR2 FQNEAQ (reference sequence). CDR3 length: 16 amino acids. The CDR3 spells CATSPGTSSYTDTQYF. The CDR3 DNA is TGTGCCACTTCTCCCGGGACTAGCAGCTACACAGATACGCAGTATTTT.

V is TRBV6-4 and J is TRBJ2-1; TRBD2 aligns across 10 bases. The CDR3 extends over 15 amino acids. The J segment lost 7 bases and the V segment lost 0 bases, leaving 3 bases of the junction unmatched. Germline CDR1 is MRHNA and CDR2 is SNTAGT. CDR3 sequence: CASSDSAGGRNEQFF. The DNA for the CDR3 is TGTGCCAGCAGTGACTCAGCGGGGGGGCGAAATGAGCAGTTCTTC.

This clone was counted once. The CDR3 nucleotides are TGTGCCAGCAGCCATGGACAGCCTCATATGAGCACAGATACGCAGTATTTT. Translation: CASSHGQPHMSTDTQYF. The chain links TRBV7-9 to TRBJ2-3; a weak D match, TRBD1 (6 bases). This CDR3 contains 17 residues. Germline CDR1 and CDR2: SEHNR and FQNEAQ (reference sequence). V was pared by 5 bases and J by 0 bases, with 18 bases between.

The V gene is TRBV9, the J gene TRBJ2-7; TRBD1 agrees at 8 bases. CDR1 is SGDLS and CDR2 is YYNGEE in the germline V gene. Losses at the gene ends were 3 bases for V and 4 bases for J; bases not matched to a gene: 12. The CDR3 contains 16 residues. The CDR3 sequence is CASSEGEDRATYEQYF. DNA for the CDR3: TGTGCCAGCAGCGAGGGGGAGGACAGGGCGACTTACGAGCAGTACTTC.

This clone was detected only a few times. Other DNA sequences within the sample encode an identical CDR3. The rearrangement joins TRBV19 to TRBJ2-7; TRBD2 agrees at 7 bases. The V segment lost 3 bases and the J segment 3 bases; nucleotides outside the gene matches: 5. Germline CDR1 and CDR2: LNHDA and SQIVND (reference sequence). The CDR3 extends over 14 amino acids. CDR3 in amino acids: CASSIRPGGYEQYF. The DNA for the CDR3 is TGTGCCAGTAGTATCCGCCCGGGGGGCTACGAGCAGTACTTC.

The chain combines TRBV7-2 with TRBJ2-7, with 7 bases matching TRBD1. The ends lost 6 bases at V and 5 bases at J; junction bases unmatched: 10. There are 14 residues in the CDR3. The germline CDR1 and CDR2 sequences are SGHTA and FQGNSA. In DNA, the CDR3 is TGTGCCAGCAGACCTCACAGGGGTCCAAACGAGCAGTACTTC. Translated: CASRPHRGPNEQYF.

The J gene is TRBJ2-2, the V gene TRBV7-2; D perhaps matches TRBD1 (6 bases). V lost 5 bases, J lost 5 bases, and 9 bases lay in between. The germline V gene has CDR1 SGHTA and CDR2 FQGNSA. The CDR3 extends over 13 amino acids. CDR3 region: CASSLTGTGELFF. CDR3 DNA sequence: TGTGCCAGCAGCCTAACAGGGACCGGGGAGCTGTTTTTT.

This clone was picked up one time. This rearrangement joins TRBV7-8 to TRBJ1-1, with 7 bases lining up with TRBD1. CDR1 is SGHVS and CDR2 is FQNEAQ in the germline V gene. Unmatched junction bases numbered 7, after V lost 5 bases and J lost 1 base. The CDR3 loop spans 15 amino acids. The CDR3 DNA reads TGTGCCAGCAGCGCACACCAGGGGGGGAACACTGAAGCTTTCTTT. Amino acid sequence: CASSAHQGGNTEAFF.

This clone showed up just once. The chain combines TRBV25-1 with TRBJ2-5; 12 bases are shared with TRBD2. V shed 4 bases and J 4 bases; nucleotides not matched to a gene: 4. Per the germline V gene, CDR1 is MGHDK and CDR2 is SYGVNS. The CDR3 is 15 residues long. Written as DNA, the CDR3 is TGTGCCAGCAGTGCAGGACTAGCGGGAATAGAGACCCAGTACTTC. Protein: CASSAGLAGIETQYF.

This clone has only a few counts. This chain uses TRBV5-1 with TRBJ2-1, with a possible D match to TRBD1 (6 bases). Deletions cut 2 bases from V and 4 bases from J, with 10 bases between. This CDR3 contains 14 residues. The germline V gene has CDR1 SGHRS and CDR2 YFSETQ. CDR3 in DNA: TGCGCCAGCAGCTTACGGGACATGTACAATGAGCAGTTCTTC. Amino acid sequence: CASSLRDMYNEQFF.

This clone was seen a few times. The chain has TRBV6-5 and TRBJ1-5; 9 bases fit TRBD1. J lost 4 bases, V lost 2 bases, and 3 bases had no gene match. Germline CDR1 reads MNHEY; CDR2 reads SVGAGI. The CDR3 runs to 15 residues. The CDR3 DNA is TGTGCCAGCAGTTACCCCGGACAGGGGAATCAGCCCCAGCATTTT. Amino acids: CASSYPGQGNQPQHF.

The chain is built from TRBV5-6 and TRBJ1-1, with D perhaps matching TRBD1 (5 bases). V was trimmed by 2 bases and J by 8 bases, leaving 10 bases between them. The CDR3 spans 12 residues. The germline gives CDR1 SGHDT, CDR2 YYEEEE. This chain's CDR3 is CASSFLRGEAFF. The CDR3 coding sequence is TGTGCCAGCAGCTTTCTAAGGGGAGAAGCTTTCTTT.

CDR3 sequence (DNA): TGTGCCAGCAGTGAACAGGACAGGGGGTCGTACGAGCAGTACTTC. This sequence encodes CASSEQDRGSYEQYF. This chain uses TRBV2 with TRBJ2-7; 10 bases map to TRBD1. The CDR3 covers 15 residues. Germline values: CDR1 SNHLY, CDR2 FYNNEI. V lost 2 bases and J lost 4; bases outside the gene matches: 5.

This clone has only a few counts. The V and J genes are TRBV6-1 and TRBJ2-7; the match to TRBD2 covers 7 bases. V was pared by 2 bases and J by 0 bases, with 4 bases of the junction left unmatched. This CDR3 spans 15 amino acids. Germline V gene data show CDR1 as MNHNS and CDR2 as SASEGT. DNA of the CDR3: TGTGCCAGCAGTGAAAGCGGGGACGGCTCCTACGAGCAGTACTTC. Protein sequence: CASSESGDGSYEQYF.